Presented here are 8 T cell receptor beta chains from one specimen sequenced in a study of T cells in Graves' hyperthyroidism and ophthalmopathy. It was RNA transcripts that yielded the amplified TCR beta CDR3 regions. First-round RT-PCR targeting the TCR CDR3 was performed with the HTBI primer set. A single record per CDR3 protein comes from TCRdb applying MiXCR to the multiplex PCR reads. The repertoire holds 350,000 to 400,000 distinct CDR3 sequences, with about 15% as singletons. Sequenced input: blood. These receptor sequences come from a woman between 25 and 40 years old with Graves' hyperthyroidism.

In its sample, this clonotype was seen many times. This sequence joins TRBV30 and TRBJ1-5; D gene unclear. From germline, CDR1 is GTSNPN and CDR2 SVGIG (reference sequence). Deletions cut 1 base from V and 6 bases from J, with 10 bases between. The CDR3 contains 13 residues. CDR3 residues: CAWSGARAQPQHF. CDR3 coding DNA: TGTGCCTGGAGTGGGGCGCGGGCTCAGCCCCAGCATTTT. Using reference TRBV30 and TRBJ1-5 for the parts outside the CDR3, the full variable domain is SQTIHQWPATLVQPVGSPLSLECTVEGTSNPNLYWYRQAAGRGLQLLFYSVGIGQISSEVPQNLSASRPQDRQFILSSKKLLLSDSGFYLCAWSGARAQPQHFGDGTRLSIL.

V gene TRBV6-1 combines with J gene TRBJ1-2; D not certain. The V end was cut by 4 bases, the J end by 0 bases, with 18 bases between. The CDR3 loop spans 17 amino acids. Germline V gene lookup returns CDR1 MNHNS and CDR2 SASEGT. In DNA, the CDR3 is TGTGCCAGCAGTGCTAAGGAGGCAGGCGGAACTAACTATGGCTACACCTTC. As protein: CASSAKEAGGTNYGYTF.

This clonotype has a single count. The CDR3 nucleotides are TGTGCCAGCAACCCCGAGGGACTAGCGGGAGATGAGCAGTTCTTC. Protein: CASNPEGLAGDEQFF. The chain employs TRBV12-3 or TRBV12-4 and TRBJ2-1; 14 positions agree with TRBD2. The CDR3 runs 15 residues. Trimming took 7 bases from V and 8 from J; bases not matched to a gene: 7.

In this sample, this clonotype turned up many times. The J gene is TRBJ1-2, the V gene TRBV11-2; D call uncertain. In germline, CDR1 is SGHAT, CDR2 FQNNGV. There are 15 residues in the CDR3. V was clipped by 5 bases and J by 11 bases, with 24 bases between them. CDR3 region: CASSPTDFKTLGYTF. In DNA, the CDR3 is TGTGCCAGCAGCCCTACGGATTTTAAGACTTTAGGTTACACCTTC.

On this clonotype itself: The junction departs from the called germline gene at one end, perhaps through a read error. The J gene is TRBJ2-1, the V gene TRBV28; the match to TRBD2 covers 8 bases. Germline CDR1 MDHEN, CDR2 SYDVKM. This CDR3 region has 15 residues. The CDR3 coding sequence is TGTGCCAGCAGTTTAGCGGGAGGCGGCTACAATGGGCAGTTCTTC. Translation gives CASSLAGGGYNGQFF. The whole variable domain, remainder taken from reference TRBV28 and TRBJ2-1, is DVKVTQSSRYLVKRTGEKVFLECVQDMDHENMFWYRQDPGLGLRLIYFSYDVKMKEKGDIPEGYSVSREKKERFSLILESASTNQTSMYLCASSLAGGGYNGQFFGPGTRLTVL.

The table lists this clonotype with a few counts. This rearrangement joins TRBV4-1 to TRBJ2-2; TRBD2 might be the D (7 bases). Germline V gene sequence: CDR1 MGHRA, CDR2 YSYEKL. CDR3 length: 16 amino acids. V was pared by 0 bases and J by 7 bases, with 15 bases between. The CDR3 here is CASSQEVRGAIGELFF. Here the CDR3 DNA reads TGCGCCAGCAGCCAAGAGGTTCGGGGGGCTATCGGGGAGCTGTTTTTT.

This clonotype was seen only a few times. The rearrangement joins TRBV20-1 to TRBJ2-7; D call uncertain. The V end was cut by 6 bases, the J end by 7 bases, with 19 bases between. The CDR3 is 13 residues long. From germline, CDR1 is DFQATT and CDR2 SNEGSKA (reference sequence). In DNA form, the CDR3 reads TGCAGTGCACCCGATTCGATGTCCAGAGAGCAGTACTTC. Protein sequence: CSAPDSMSREQYF.

This clonotype was counted ten times or more. The chain links TRBV20-1 to TRBJ2-2, with 10 bases that match TRBD2. Germline V gene data show CDR1 as DFQATT and CDR2 as SNEGSKA (reference sequence). This CDR3 has 15 residues. The V gene end was trimmed by 5 bases and the J gene end by 3 bases; junction bases not matched to a gene: 6. The DNA for the CDR3 is TGCAGTGCTGATGAGCTAGCGGGAGACACCGGGGAGCTGTTTTTT. Amino acids: CSADELAGDTGELFF.